This TCR beta chain stems from a study of human T cells and chemical hapten exposure. On the study more broadly: Sensitization applied 2% DPC to approximately 2 cm by approximately 2 cm of upper inner arm skin. Findings of the study overall: Given that the donors had alopecia, their immune response may differ from that seen in healthy people. Patch test score rose with PT1 expanded TCRs, significant at 8, 16, 32, not 4.

A few counts support this clonotype. Its antigen is unknown. It was the library that attached unique molecular identifiers to individual cDNA molecules. MiXCR, applied by TCRdb to the RACE reads, yields one record per CDR3 protein. The data contain some 57,000 distinct CDR3 sequences, approximately 9.7% of them singletons. Time point specified: pre-sensitization, week 0. Sample treatment: therapeutic diphenylcyclopropenone sensitization with weekly scalp DPC. The template was total RNA from unfractionated whole blood. The CDR3 sequence is 14 residues long. Germline CDR1 reads SGHDN; CDR2 reads FVKESK. V lost 3 bases and J 5 bases, leaving 13 bases between the germline ends.

The chain is built from TRBV14 and TRBJ2-5; D possibly corresponds to TRBD2 (5 bases). This receptor was identified in a woman in her twenties or thirties with alopecia areata. Some clones in this sample may be carry-over from other donors' samples. The specimen was whole blood, collected in connection with sensitization to the hapten diphenylcyclopropenone (DPC). CDR3 region: CASSQTMSEETQYF. CDR3 coding DNA: TGTGCCAGCAGCCAGACTATGTCTGAGGAGACCCAGTACTTC.